One sample yielded the 12 T cell receptor beta chains listed below, sequenced in a study of blood T cell repertoires in COVID-19. Assay: immunoSEQ multiplex PCR; the TCRdb copy retains only in-frame clones and omits some. The sample records around 100,000 clones, roughly 82% being singletons. The sequenced material came from peripheral blood. Receptor source: a human donor in a cohort sampled during active COVID-19.

The V call is TRBV6-1, the J call TRBJ2-1; 12 bases are shared with TRBD1. There are 17 residues in the CDR3. V lost 1 base, J lost 6 bases, and 7 bases stayed unmatched. In germline, CDR1 is MNHNS, CDR2 SASEGT. CDR3 bases: TGTGCCAGCAGTGAAGGAACCGGGACAGGGGGCTTCAATGAGCAGTTCTTC. Translation gives CASSEGTGTGGFNEQFF.

The V call is TRBV5-6, the J call TRBJ2-1; 10 bases are shared with TRBD2. Per the germline V gene, CDR1 is SGHDT and CDR2 is YYEEEE. The length of the CDR3 is 15 residues. The V gene end was trimmed by 4 bases and the J gene end by 7 bases; junction bases not matched to a gene: 8. Written as DNA, the CDR3 is TGTGCCAGCAGCCCTCTAGCGGGGGCGGGAAATGAGCAGTTCTTC. The encoded protein is CASSPLAGAGNEQFF.

This clone came up once. This CDR3 is also generated by other DNA sequences in the sample. This chain uses TRBV19 with TRBJ2-3, with 11 positions matching TRBD2. Germline CDR1 and CDR2: LNHDA and SQIVND (reference sequence). The V gene end was trimmed by 5 bases and the J gene end by 1 base; junction bases not matched to a gene: 5. There are 16 residues in the CDR3. CDR3 loop: CASSPLAGGRTDTQYF. DNA for the CDR3: TGTGCCAGTAGTCCCCTAGCGGGGGGCCGCACAGATACGCAGTATTTT.

The chain joins TRBV4-2 to TRBJ2-6; the D gene is possibly TRBD1 (6 bases). The CDR3 runs to 18 residues. The V gene's germline CDR1 is LGHNA and CDR2 YNFKEQ. Between the trimmed V and J ends, which lost 0 bases and 0 bases, there was a span of 12 bases. This CDR3 is CASSQDGQYSSGANVLTF. The CDR3 DNA sequence: TGTGCCAGCAGCCAAGACGGACAGTATAGCTCTGGGGCCAACGTCCTGACTTTC.

V and J are TRBV25-1 and TRBJ1-3; 9 nucleotides agree with TRBD1. The junction had 3 bases not matched to a gene; V was cut back by 4 bases and J by 2 bases. The CDR3 length is 15 residues. Germline V gene lookup returns CDR1 MGHDK and CDR2 SYGVNS. DNA for the CDR3: TGTGCCAGCAGTGCAACAGGGGGCACTGGAAACACCATATATTTT. Encoded protein: CASSATGGTGNTIYF.

Concerning this clone itself: An end of the junction does not agree with germline; a read error may underlie this. This rearrangement joins TRBV5-1 to TRBJ2-1; D may be TRBD2 (7 bases). CDR3 size: 16 residues. CDR1 is SGHRS, CDR2 YFSETQ, per germline. CDR3 protein: CASSWGGGGSYNEQFF. The CDR3 nucleotides are TGCGCCAGCAGCTGGGGGGGCGGTGGCTCGTACAATGAACAGTTCTTC.

The chain is built from TRBV4-1 and TRBJ1-2; D is perhaps TRBD1 (5 bases). The V and J ends lost 1 base and 2 bases respectively, with 11 bases between them. The CDR3 length is 15 residues. Germline CDR1 reads MGHRA; CDR2 reads YSYEKL. The CDR3 protein is CASSQGPGSNYGYTF. CDR3 in DNA: TGCGCCAGCAGCCAAGGTCCAGGGTCCAACTATGGCTACACCTTC.

This chain joins TRBV3-1 (or the pseudogene TRBV3-2) and TRBJ2-2, with D maybe TRBD2 (5 bases). CDR3 length: 14 residues. Germline lookup yields CDR1 LGHDT and CDR2 YNNKEL (reference sequence). Trimming cost V 7 bases and J 4 bases, with 13 bases left between them. The DNA for the CDR3 is TGTGCCAGCACCATGAGGCGGGTCACCGGGGAGCTGTTTTTT. This encodes CASTMRRVTGELFF.

The CDR3: CASSSTGWTGELFF. CDR3 DNA: TGTGCCAGCAGCTCGACAGGTTGGACCGGGGAGCTGTTTTTT. The V and J genes are TRBV9 and TRBJ2-2, with TRBD1 as a possible D gene (6 bases). The CDR3 loop spans 14 amino acids. Trimming took off 4 bases at V and 5 bases at J, with 12 bases between the two ends. CDR1 and CDR2 from the germline V gene are SGDLS and YYNGEE.

The chain employs TRBV7-2 and TRBJ2-1, with TRBD2 identical over 8 bases. The germline gives CDR1 SGHTA, CDR2 FQGNSA. The junction had 11 bases not matched to a gene; V was cut back by 4 bases and J by 0 bases. This CDR3 has 18 residues. Here the CDR3 reads CASSSPVSGDRSYNEQFF. The CDR3 DNA reads as TGTGCCAGCAGCTCCCCTGTTAGCGGGGATCGCTCCTACAATGAGCAGTTCTTC.

This chain joins TRBV5-6 and TRBJ2-3; TRBD2 matches at 10 bases. CDR1 and CDR2 from the germline V gene are SGHDT and YYEEEE. With 1 base clipped from V and 1 base from J, the junction kept 0 bases outside the gene matches. CDR3 length: 15 amino acids. The CDR3 protein is CASSLTSGGTDTQYF. The CDR3, as DNA: TGTGCCAGCAGCTTGACTAGCGGGGGCACAGATACGCAGTATTTT.

This rearrangement joins TRBV2 to TRBJ1-4; 7 bases match TRBD1. The germline V gene has CDR1 SNHLY and CDR2 FYNNEI. V gave up 4 bases and J gave up 0 bases; unmatched junction bases: 5. The CDR3 extends over 16 amino acids. The CDR3 DNA follows: TGTGCCAGCAGTGGAGGACAGGTTACAACTAATGAAAAACTGTTTTTT. Residues: CASSGGQVTTNEKLFF.